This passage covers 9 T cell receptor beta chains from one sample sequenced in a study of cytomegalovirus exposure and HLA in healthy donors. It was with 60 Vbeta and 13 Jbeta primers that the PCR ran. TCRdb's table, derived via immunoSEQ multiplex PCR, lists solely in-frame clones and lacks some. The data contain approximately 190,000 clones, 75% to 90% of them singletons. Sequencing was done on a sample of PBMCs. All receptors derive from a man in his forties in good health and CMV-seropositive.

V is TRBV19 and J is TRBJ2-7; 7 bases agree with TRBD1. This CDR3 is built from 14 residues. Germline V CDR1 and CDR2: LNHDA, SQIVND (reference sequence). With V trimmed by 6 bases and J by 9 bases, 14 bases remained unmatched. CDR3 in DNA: TGTGCCAGTAGCCCGGACACAGGGGCTCGGCGGCAGTACTTC. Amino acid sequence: CASSPDTGARRQYF.

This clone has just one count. CDR3 sequence reads: CSVAPGGSQETQYF. CDR3 DNA sequence: TGCAGCGTGGCCCCAGGGGGCTCTCAAGAGACCCAGTACTTC. This sequence joins TRBV29-1 and TRBJ2-5, with 8 nucleotides matching TRBD1. CDR3 length: 14 residues. J gave up 2 bases and V 6 bases, and 8 bases lay outside the gene matches. CDR1 and CDR2 (germline): SQVTM, ANQGSEA.

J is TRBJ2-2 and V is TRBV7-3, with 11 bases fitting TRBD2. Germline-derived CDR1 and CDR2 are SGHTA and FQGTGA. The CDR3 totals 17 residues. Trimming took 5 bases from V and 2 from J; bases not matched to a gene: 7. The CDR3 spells CASSPSGLAGNTGELFF. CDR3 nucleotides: TGTGCCAGCAGCCCCTCCGGACTAGCGGGTAACACCGGGGAGCTGTTTTTT.

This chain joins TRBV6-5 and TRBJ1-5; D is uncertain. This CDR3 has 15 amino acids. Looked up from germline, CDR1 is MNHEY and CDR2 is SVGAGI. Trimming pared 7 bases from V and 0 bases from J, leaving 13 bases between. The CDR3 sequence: CASTPMAYSNQPQHF. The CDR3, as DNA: TGTGCCAGCACCCCAATGGCTTATAGCAATCAGCCCCAGCATTTT.

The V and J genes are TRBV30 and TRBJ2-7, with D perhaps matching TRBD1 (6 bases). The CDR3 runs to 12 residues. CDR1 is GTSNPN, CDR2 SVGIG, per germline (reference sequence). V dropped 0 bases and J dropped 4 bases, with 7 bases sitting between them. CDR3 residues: CAWSVTGYEQYF. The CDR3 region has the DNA TGTGCCTGGAGTGTGACAGGTTACGAGCAGTACTTC.

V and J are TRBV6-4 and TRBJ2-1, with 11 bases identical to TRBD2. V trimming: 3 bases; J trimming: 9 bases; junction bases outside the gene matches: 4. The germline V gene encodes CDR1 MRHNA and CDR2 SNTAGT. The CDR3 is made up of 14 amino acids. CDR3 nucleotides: TGTGCCAGCAGTGAGGACCTAGCGGGGGGTGAGCAGTTCTTC. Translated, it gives CASSEDLAGGEQFF.

This CDR3 is CAWSVFGFQDTQYF. The CDR3 bases are TGTGCCTGGAGTGTTTTTGGCTTCCAGGATACGCAGTATTTT. The chain carries TRBV30 and TRBJ2-3; D is uncertain. V shed 0 bases and J shed 6 bases, with 13 bases lying between them. Germline-derived CDR1 and CDR2 are GTSNPN and SVGIG (reference sequence). This CDR3 has 14 amino acids.

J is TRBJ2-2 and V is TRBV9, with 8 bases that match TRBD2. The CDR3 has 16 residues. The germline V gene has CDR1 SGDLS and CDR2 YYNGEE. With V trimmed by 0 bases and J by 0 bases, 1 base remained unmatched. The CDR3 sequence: CASSVARGANTGELFF. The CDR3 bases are TGTGCCAGCAGCGTAGCGCGGGGGGCGAACACCGGGGAGCTGTTTTTT.

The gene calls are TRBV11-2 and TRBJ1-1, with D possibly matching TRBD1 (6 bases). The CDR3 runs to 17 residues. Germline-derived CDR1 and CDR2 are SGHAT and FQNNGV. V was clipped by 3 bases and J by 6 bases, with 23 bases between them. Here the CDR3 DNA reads TGTGCCAGCAGCTTCTCCAGGGGTGGAGTGGTCCACCCTGAAGCTTTCTTT. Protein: CASSFSRGGVVHPEAFF.